This TCR beta chain was documented in a study of blood T cell repertoires in COVID-19. Looking at the study overall: The United States, Italy and Spain supplied acute and convalescent COVID-19 samples. Sources were T cells, B-cell-depleted T cells, or PBMCs; the material itself was cDNA or gDNA.

The CDR3 consists of 12 residues. V lost 4 bases and J 6 bases, leaving 9 bases between the germline ends. Germline assignment: CDR1 SNHLY and CDR2 FYNNEI. Profiled with immunoSEQ multiplex PCR; TCRdb holds only in-frame clones, not every one. The repertoire includes approximately 210,000 clones, 84% of them detected once, and approximately 8.1% sits in the top ten. Material for sequencing was peripheral blood. This TCR was sampled from a woman aged 45-65 years with active or convalescent COVID-19. The V gene is TRBV2, the J gene TRBJ1-1; no reliable D call. The DNA for the CDR3 is TGTGCCAGCAGTGTTACCGGGGCTGAAGCTTTCTTT. This translates into CASSVTGAEAFF.